These 29 T cell receptor beta chains share one sample of origin, sequenced in a study of response to subunit inactivated influenza vaccine. TCRdb recomputed calls from the RT-PCR reads with MiXCR, one row per CDR3 protein. Of 650,000 to 800,000 distinct CDR3 sequences listed, about 15% are singletons. The source was PBMCs from blood, collected 14 to 15 days before vaccination. The receptors were sampled from a man aged 50 to 59 who received an inactivated influenza vaccine.

This clonotype was observed a few times. The chain combines TRBV10-3 with TRBJ1-2; TRBD1 is a possible D gene (5 bases). Germline loops: CDR1 ENHRY, CDR2 SYGVKD. Trimming left V 2 bases short and J 4 bases short, with 14 bases between. This CDR3 comprises 15 residues. The CDR3, as DNA: TGTGCCATCAGTGAGCGACGGCGCAGGGTCTATGGCTACACCTTC. Translating it yields CAISERRRRVYGYTF.

This clonotype showed up just a few times. The CDR3 sequence is CASSERAGGYEQYF. CDR3 DNA sequence: TGTGCCAGCAGTGAGAGAGCCGGAGGCTACGAGCAGTACTTC. The chain links TRBV27 to TRBJ2-7; tentatively, D is TRBD2 (5 bases). The germline V gene has CDR1 MNHEY and CDR2 SMNVEV (reference sequence). This CDR3 contains 14 residues. Trimming pared 5 bases from V and 3 bases from J, leaving 14 bases between.

This clonotype was seen more than once but under ten times. The chain has TRBV9 and TRBJ2-5; 9 bases fit TRBD1. CDR1 is SGDLS and CDR2 is YYNGEE in the germline V gene. The V gene end was trimmed by 4 bases and the J gene end by 7 bases; junction bases not matched to a gene: 14. This CDR3 contains 16 residues. This CDR3 is CASSIGSGDRVVTQYF. The CDR3 bases are TGTGCCAGCAGCATCGGTTCTGGGGACAGGGTCGTGACCCAGTACTTC.

This clonotype was seen more than once but under ten times. The chain links TRBV25-1 to TRBJ2-1, with 7 bases matching TRBD2. J gave up 7 bases and V 5 bases, and 11 bases lay outside the gene matches. Germline V CDR1 and CDR2: MGHDK, SYGVNS. The CDR3 spans 15 residues. The CDR3 loop is CASSLRGRAENEQFF. The DNA for the CDR3 is TGTGCCAGCAGTCTCCGTGGGAGGGCCGAAAATGAGCAGTTCTTC. Looking up the rest from reference TRBV25-1 and TRBJ2-1 gives the full variable domain: EADIYQTPRYLVIGTGKKITLECSQTMGHDKMYWYQQDPGMELHLIHYSYGVNSTEKGDLSSESTVSRIRTEHFPLTLESARPSHTSQYLCASSLRGRAENEQFFGPGTRLTVL.

The V and J genes are TRBV2 and TRBJ2-6, with D possibly TRBD1 on 6 matching bases. Germline-derived CDR1 and CDR2 are SNHLY and FYNNEI. The CDR3 covers 15 residues. V shed 6 bases and J shed 2 bases, with 11 bases lying between them. This chain's CDR3 is CASRPNRAGANVLTF. The CDR3 bases are TGTGCCAGCAGACCTAACAGGGCTGGGGCCAACGTCCTGACTTTC.

The chain recombines TRBV6-2 or TRBV6-3 with TRBJ1-2; D remains ambiguous. Deletions cut 2 bases from V and 1 base from J, with 26 bases between. In germline, CDR1 is MNHEY, CDR2 SVGEGT. This CDR3 contains 20 residues. The CDR3 region has the DNA TGTGCCAGCAGTTACGGCTACTGGAGGACGGGCAGTAGAATTAACTATGGCTACACCTTC. It encodes CASSYGYWRTGSRINYGYTF.

The sample holds a few counts of this clonotype. The chain couples TRBV28 to TRBJ2-1, with unresolved D. Deletions cut 6 bases from V and 8 bases from J, with 14 bases between. CDR3 length: 13 residues. Germline V gives CDR1 MDHEN, CDR2 SYDVKM. The CDR3 DNA sequence: TGTGCCAGCAGAGGCGCCCCTATCGATGAGCAGTTCTTC. It yields the protein CASRGAPIDEQFF.

V is TRBV7-3 and J is TRBJ2-1; D unclear. The CDR3 has 15 residues. Trimming took off 2 bases at V and 0 bases at J, with 8 bases between the two ends. CDR1 and CDR2 (germline): SGHTA, FQGTGA. The CDR3 sequence is CASSLVLDSYNEQFF. Written as DNA, the CDR3 is TGTGCCAGCAGCTTAGTCCTGGACTCCTACAATGAGCAGTTCTTC.

The chain carries TRBV28 and TRBJ1-2; 9 nucleotides agree with TRBD1. The germline V gene encodes CDR1 MDHEN and CDR2 SYDVKM. CDR3 length: 13 amino acids. Trimming took 6 bases from V and 8 from J; bases not matched to a gene: 7. CDR3: CASRTGGVEGYTF. The CDR3, as DNA: TGTGCCAGCAGAACAGGGGGCGTGGAAGGCTACACCTTC.

The table lists this clonotype with a few counts. The genes are TRBV6-5 and TRBJ2-5; D ambiguous. V shed 4 bases and J shed 1 base, with 10 bases lying between them. The CDR3 contains 14 residues. Germline V gene data show CDR1 as MNHEY and CDR2 as SVGAGI. The CDR3 region is CASSSPRAQETQYF. CDR3 nucleotides: TGTGCCAGCAGTTCGCCTCGGGCCCAAGAGACCCAGTACTTC.

DNA for the CDR3: TGTGCCACCGAAGGACAACTAAACTATGGCTACACCTTC. Translating it yields CATEGQLNYGYTF. The chain uses TRBV12-3 or TRBV12-4 and TRBJ1-2; a weak D match, TRBD1 (5 bases). The V and J ends lost 10 bases and 2 bases respectively, with 14 bases between them. This CDR3 has 13 residues.

This clonotype has a handful of counts. The V call is TRBV7-2, the J call TRBJ1-4; D perhaps matches TRBD1 (5 bases). The V and J ends lost 5 bases and 8 bases respectively, with 21 bases between them. CDR1 is SGHTA, CDR2 FQGNSA, per germline. The CDR3 is made up of 16 amino acids. The CDR3 protein is CASSQFIRVQSEKLFF. CDR3 nucleotides: TGTGCCAGCAGCCAGTTTATCAGGGTCCAATCCGAAAAACTGTTTTTT.

This clonotype was detected only a few times. V gene TRBV3-1 combines with J gene TRBJ1-1; D unresolved. V lost 3 bases and J lost 2, with 4 bases in between. Germline lookup yields CDR1 LGHDT and CDR2 YNNKEL (reference sequence). The CDR3 has 12 amino acids. CDR3 residues: CASSQLNTEAFF. DNA for the CDR3: TGTGCCAGCAGCCAGCTTAACACTGAAGCTTTCTTT.

This clonotype was recorded a few times. V usage is TRBV5-1 and J usage is TRBJ2-1, with TRBD2 matching 14 bases. The CDR3 sequence is 18 residues long. V shed 2 bases and J 6 bases; nucleotides not matched to a gene: 10. Germline loops: CDR1 SGHRS, CDR2 YFSETQ. The CDR3 sequence is CASSLRLAGGPWGNEQFF. In DNA, the CDR3 is TGCGCCAGCAGCTTAAGACTAGCGGGAGGGCCCTGGGGCAATGAGCAGTTCTTC.

The chain carries TRBV4-2 and TRBJ2-1; D is tentatively TRBD1 or TRBD2 (5 bases each). The length of the CDR3 is 17 residues. Germline V gives CDR1 LGHNA, CDR2 YNFKEQ. V gave up 0 bases and J gave up 1 base, with 13 bases separating them. The chain's CDR3 is CASSQDLGAESYNEQFF. CDR3 sequence (DNA): TGTGCCAGCAGCCAAGATCTCGGGGCGGAGTCCTACAATGAGCAGTTCTTC.

This chain joins TRBV12-3 or TRBV12-4 and TRBJ2-3; 9 positions match TRBD2. The V and J ends lost 5 bases and 3 bases, in that order; junction bases with no gene match: 6. The CDR3 extends over 15 amino acids. As DNA, the CDR3 is TGTGCCAGCAGTATCGGCGGGGGGGTTACAGATACGCAGTATTTT. Amino acids: CASSIGGGVTDTQYF.

The chain employs TRBV1 and TRBJ2-7; the D segment call TRBD1 is taken from the table without a DNA check. TRBV1 is flagged as a pseudogene. This CDR3 spans 23 amino acids. CDR3 nucleotides: TGCACCAGCAGCGAGCCCGGGACCAACGACTTCTTGGAAAACCGTACCCTTCTCTACGAGCAGTACTTC. It yields the protein CTSSEPGTNDFLENRTLLYEQYF.

CDR3 amino acids: CASSLPLQGLNEKLFF. CDR3 nucleotide sequence: TGTGCCAGCAGCTTACCGCTACAGGGCCTTAATGAAAAACTGTTTTTT. The V and J genes are TRBV7-9 and TRBJ1-4, with D perhaps TRBD1 (6 bases). Trimming removed 2 bases at V and 4 bases at J, with 14 bases between. Germline V gene sequence: CDR1 SEHNR, CDR2 FQNEAQ (reference sequence). The CDR3 has 16 residues.

The V call is TRBV4-2, the J call TRBJ2-1; D is perhaps TRBD2 (6 bases). The CDR3 totals 14 residues. Trimming removed 5 bases from V and 6 bases from J, with 14 bases in between. Looked up from germline, CDR1 is LGHNA and CDR2 is YNFKEQ. The CDR3 nucleotides read TGTGCCAGCAGCGGACCATCTAGCGTCAATGAGCAGTTCTTC. Translated: CASSGPSSVNEQFF.

A few counts support this clonotype. The rearrangement joins TRBV30 to TRBJ1-2, with 7 bases fitting TRBD1. The CDR3 is 14 residues long. CDR1 is GTSNPN, CDR2 SVGIG, per germline (reference sequence). V was pared by 2 bases and J by 4 bases, with 7 bases of the junction left unmatched. DNA for the CDR3: TGTGCCTGGAGTCCTTGGGACAGCCCCTATGGCTACACCTTC. Translated: CAWSPWDSPYGYTF.

In this sample, this clonotype turned up many times. The CDR3 sequence is CASSSLTSSYEQYF. CDR3 sequence (DNA): TGTGCCAGCAGTTCCCTGACAAGTTCCTACGAGCAGTACTTC. The chain combines TRBV12-3 or TRBV12-4 with TRBJ2-7; D gene uncertain. Between the trimmed V and J ends, which lost 4 bases and 1 base, there was a span of 11 bases. CDR3 length: 14 amino acids.

This clonotype appeared a single time. V gene TRBV5-6 combines with J gene TRBJ2-5; D possibly uses TRBD1 or TRBD2 (6 bases each). Trimming pared 3 bases from V and 4 bases from J, leaving 13 bases between. CDR1 SGHDT and CDR2 YYEEEE come from the germline V gene. This CDR3 is 14 amino acids long. CDR3: CASSSVRGGETQYF. In DNA form, the CDR3 reads TGTGCCAGCAGCTCGGTCAGGGGAGGAGAGACCCAGTACTTC.

This rearrangement joins TRBV13 to TRBJ2-1, with 8 bases identical to TRBD1. This CDR3 is 11 amino acids long. Germline CDR1 and CDR2: PRHDT and FYEKMQ (reference sequence). Trimming cost V 10 bases and J 8 bases; bases outside gene matches: 4. The CDR3 sequence: CATQGVDEQFF. Written as DNA, the CDR3 is TGTGCCACACAGGGGGTCGATGAGCAGTTCTTC.

The V call is TRBV7-2, the J call TRBJ1-6, with D unresolved. V lost 1 base and J 5 bases, leaving 12 bases between the germline ends. The CDR3 loop spans 16 amino acids. The germline CDR1 and CDR2 sequences are SGHTA and FQGNSA. The CDR3: CASSLETLGNNSPLHF. CDR3 DNA: TGTGCCAGCAGCTTAGAGACCTTAGGGAATAATTCACCCCTCCACTTT.

This clonotype has only a few counts. V gene TRBV27 combines with J gene TRBJ2-1; 8 bases match TRBD2. The CDR3 covers 15 residues. Germline V gene data show CDR1 as MNHEY and CDR2 as SMNVEV (reference sequence). The trim removed 3 bases at V and 6 bases at J, leaving 7 bases unmatched. This CDR3 is CASSLLAGKPNEQFF. CDR3 nucleotide sequence: TGTGCCAGCAGTTTGTTAGCGGGAAAACCCAATGAGCAGTTCTTC.

This clonotype was counted many times. This chain uses TRBV4-1 with TRBJ2-2, with 7 bases matching TRBD1. Trimming took 4 bases from V and 10 from J; bases not matched to a gene: 12. The CDR3 is 15 residues long. From germline, CDR1 is MGHRA and CDR2 YSYEKL. CDR3 amino acids: CASSLSSTGRLELFF. The CDR3 DNA follows: TGCGCCAGCAGCCTTTCGTCGACAGGGCGTTTGGAGCTGTTTTTT.

Only a few counts were recorded for this clonotype. The V gene is TRBV9, the J gene TRBJ2-7, with D perhaps TRBD2 (5 bases). Germline V gene data show CDR1 as SGDLS and CDR2 as YYNGEE. The CDR3 consists of 13 residues. V was pared by 4 bases and J by 6 bases, with 14 bases between. The CDR3 reads CASSYREAGEQYF. CDR3 DNA: TGTGCCAGCAGCTACCGGGAAGCCGGCGAGCAGTACTTC.

This clonotype was detected only a few times. The V and J genes are TRBV9 and TRBJ2-3, with TRBD2 matching over 7 bases. The CDR3 spans 16 residues. V shed 3 bases, J shed 5 bases, and the junction held 12 bases outside the gene matches. Germline V CDR1 and CDR2: SGDLS, YYNGEE. The CDR3 DNA sequence: TGTGCCAGCAGCGCCCGGGGGGACCCCGGGGGAGATACGCAGTATTTT. Translation: CASSARGDPGGDTQYF. Supplemented by reference TRBV9 and TRBJ2-3, the full variable domain reads DSGVTQTPKHLITATGQRVTLRCSPRSGDLSVYWYQQSLDQGLQFLIQYYNGEERAKGNILERFSAQQFPDLHSELNLSSLELGDSALYFCASSARGDPGGDTQYFGPGTRLTVL.

The genes are TRBV4-1 and TRBJ1-6, with D unresolved. Germline V gives CDR1 MGHRA, CDR2 YSYEKL. V lost 1 base and J lost 7, with 11 bases in between. CDR3 length equals 15 residues. CDR3 in amino acids: CASSQVLWGNSPLHF. CDR3 DNA: TGCGCCAGCAGCCAAGTTCTCTGGGGAAATTCACCCCTCCACTTT.